The source of this TCR beta chain is a study of CD8 T cells in Susac syndrome. It was with random hexamers that about 0.45 to 1 ug RNA was reverse transcribed. Across 54 Vbeta and 13 Jbeta, TCR beta CDR3 was amplified with immunoSEQ multiplex PCR. In TCRdb, the immunoSEQ multiplex PCR reads were re-called with MiXCR into one record per CDR3 protein. In the table there are about 200,000 distinct CDR3 sequences, roughly 90% of which are singletons. It was negative isolation that provided the CD8+ and CD4+ T cells, whereas TEMRA cells were enriched by FACS. The receptor was derived from a human donor with multiple sclerosis. Input material: CD8+ T cells from PBMCs.

DNA for the CDR3: TGTGCCAGCCTGTCACCTGAATCGGGAGAGCAGTACTTC. Amino acid sequence: CASLSPESGEQYF. The J gene is TRBJ2-7, the V gene TRBV12-3 or TRBV12-4; D perhaps matches TRBD2 (5 bases). CDR3 length equals 13 residues. The V end lost 8 bases, the J end lost 7 bases, and 18 bases lay between the germline ends.